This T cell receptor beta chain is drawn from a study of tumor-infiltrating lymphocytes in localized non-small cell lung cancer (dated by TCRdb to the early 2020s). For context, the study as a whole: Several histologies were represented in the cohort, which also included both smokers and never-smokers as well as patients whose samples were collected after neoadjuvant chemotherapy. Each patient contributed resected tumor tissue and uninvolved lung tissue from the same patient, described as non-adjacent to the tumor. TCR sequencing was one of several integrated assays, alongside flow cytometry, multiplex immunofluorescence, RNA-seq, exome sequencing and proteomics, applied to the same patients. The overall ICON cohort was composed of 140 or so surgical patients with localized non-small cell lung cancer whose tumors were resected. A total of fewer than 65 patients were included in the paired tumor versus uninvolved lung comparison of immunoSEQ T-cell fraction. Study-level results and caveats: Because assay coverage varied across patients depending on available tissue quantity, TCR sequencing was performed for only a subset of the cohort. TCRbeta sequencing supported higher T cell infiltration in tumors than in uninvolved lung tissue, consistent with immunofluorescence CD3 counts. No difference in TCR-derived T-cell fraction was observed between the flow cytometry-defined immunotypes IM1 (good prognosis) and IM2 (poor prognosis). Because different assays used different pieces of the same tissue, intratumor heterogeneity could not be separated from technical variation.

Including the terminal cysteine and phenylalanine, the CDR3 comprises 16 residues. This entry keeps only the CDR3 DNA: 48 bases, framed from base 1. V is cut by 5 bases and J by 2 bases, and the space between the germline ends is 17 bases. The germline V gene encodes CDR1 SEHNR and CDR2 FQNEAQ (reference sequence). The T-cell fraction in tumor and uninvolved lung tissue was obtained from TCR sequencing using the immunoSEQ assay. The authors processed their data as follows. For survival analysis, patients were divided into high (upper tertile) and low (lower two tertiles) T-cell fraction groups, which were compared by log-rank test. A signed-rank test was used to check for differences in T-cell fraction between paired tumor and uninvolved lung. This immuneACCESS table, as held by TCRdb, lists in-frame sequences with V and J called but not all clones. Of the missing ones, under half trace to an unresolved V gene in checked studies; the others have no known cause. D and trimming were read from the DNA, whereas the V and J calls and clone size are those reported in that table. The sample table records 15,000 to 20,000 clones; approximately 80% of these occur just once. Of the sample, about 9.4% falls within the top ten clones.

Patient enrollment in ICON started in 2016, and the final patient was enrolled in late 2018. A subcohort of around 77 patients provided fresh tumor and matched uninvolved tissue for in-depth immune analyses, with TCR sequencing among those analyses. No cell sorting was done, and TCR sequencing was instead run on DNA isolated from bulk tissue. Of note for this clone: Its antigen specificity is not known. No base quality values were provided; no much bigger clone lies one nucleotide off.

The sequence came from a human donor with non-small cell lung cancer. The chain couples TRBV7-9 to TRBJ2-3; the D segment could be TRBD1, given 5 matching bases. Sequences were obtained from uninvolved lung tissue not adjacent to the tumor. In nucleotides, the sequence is TGTGCCAGCAGCCTAGGGGTCTCCCAGCCCACAGATACGCAGTATTTT. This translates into CASSLGVSQPTDTQYF.